The source of this T cell receptor (beta chain) is a study of cytomegalovirus exposure and HLA in healthy donors. Study-wide points: With DRB1 most and HLA-C fewest, TCR association rates differed between HLA loci in a later analysis.

Participants comprised healthy donors of bone marrow. Worth noting for this clone: As yet, its antigen is unknown.

Vbeta (60) and Jbeta (13) primers were used in the PCR. Assay: immunoSEQ multiplex PCR; the TCRdb copy retains only in-frame clones and omits some. This sample yields about 200,000 clones, of which around 80% are seen a single time; about 1.7% belongs to the top ten. This sequence originates from a middle-aged man in good health and CMV-seronegative. The sequencing input was PBMCs.

In DNA, the CDR3 is TGTGCCAGCAGTCCCGACAGGGGTCGAAATCAGCCCCAGCATTTT. Protein product: CASSPDRGRNQPQHF. The rearrangement links TRBV6-5 to TRBJ1-5; 8 bases match TRBD1. Trimming cost V 5 bases and J 4 bases; bases outside gene matches: 7. This CDR3 is built from 15 residues. Germline CDR1 MNHEY, CDR2 SVGAGI.